This T cell receptor (beta chain) was sequenced for a study of CD8 T cells in cerebrospinal fluid in Alzheimer's disease. Overall study findings and caveats: Expanded clones of at least 3% were commoner in Alzheimer's patients than healthy subjects.

About this clonotype: As yet, its antigen is unknown.

Germline assignment: CDR1 SGDLS and CDR2 YYNGEE. This CDR3 is 14 amino acids long. After re-calling the 10x single-cell sequencing reads, TCRdb lists one entry per CDR3 protein, DNA absent. Its table lists 550 to 850 distinct CDR3 sequences. The sample consisted of cerebrospinal fluid. This chain connects TRBV9 to TRBJ1-1; TCRdb returns TRBD1, unconfirmable since there is no DNA. The origin of this receptor is a human donor in good health. The CDR3 reads CASSVISGTGQAFF.